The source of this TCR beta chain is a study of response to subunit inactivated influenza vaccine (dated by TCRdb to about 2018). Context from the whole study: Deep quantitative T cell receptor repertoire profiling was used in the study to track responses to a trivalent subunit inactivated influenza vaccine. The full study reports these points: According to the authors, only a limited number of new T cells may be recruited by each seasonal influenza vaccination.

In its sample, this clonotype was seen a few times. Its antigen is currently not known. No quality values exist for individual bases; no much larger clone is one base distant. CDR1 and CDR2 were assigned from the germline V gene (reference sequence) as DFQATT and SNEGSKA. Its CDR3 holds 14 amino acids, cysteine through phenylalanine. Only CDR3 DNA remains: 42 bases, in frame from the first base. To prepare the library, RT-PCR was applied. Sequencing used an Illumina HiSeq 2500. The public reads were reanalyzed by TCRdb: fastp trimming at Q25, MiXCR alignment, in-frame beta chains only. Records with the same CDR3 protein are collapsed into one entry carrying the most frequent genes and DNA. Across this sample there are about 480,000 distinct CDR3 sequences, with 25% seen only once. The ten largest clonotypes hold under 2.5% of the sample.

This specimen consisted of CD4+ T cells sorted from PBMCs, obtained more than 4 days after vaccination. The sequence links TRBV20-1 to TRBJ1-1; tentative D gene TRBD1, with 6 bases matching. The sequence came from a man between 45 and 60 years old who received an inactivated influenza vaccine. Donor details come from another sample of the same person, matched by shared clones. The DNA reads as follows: TGCAGCCCCCCCGAGCAAGGGGGTAGGACTGAAGCTTTCTTT. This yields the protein CSPPEQGGRTEAFF.